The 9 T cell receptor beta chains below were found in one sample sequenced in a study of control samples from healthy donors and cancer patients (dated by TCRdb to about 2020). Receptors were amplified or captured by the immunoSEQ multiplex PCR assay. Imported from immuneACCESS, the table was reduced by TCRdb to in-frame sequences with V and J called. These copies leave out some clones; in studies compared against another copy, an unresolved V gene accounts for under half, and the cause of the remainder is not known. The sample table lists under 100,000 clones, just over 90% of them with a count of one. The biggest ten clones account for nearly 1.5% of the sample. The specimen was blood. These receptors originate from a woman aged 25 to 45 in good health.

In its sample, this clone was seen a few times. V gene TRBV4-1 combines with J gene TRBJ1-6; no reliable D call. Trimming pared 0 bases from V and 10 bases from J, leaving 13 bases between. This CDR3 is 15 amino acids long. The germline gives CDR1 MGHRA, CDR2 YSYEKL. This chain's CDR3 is CASSQEPQGGSPLHF. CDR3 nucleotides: TGCGCCAGCAGCCAAGAGCCCCAAGGTGGGTCACCCCTCCACTTT.

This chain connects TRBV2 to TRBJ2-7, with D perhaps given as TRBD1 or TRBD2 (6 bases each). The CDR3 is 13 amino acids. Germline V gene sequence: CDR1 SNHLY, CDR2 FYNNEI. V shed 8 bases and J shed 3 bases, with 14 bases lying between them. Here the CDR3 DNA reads TGTGCCAGCGAGGGGGGAGGCTTCTACGAGCAGTACTTC. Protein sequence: CASEGGGFYEQYF.

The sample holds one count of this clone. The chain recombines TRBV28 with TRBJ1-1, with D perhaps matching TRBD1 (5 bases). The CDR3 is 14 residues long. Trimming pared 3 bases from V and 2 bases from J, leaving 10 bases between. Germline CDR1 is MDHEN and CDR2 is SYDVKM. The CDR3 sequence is CASSLRGYNTEAFF. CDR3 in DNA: TGTGCCAGCAGTTTGCGGGGGTATAACACTGAAGCTTTCTTT.

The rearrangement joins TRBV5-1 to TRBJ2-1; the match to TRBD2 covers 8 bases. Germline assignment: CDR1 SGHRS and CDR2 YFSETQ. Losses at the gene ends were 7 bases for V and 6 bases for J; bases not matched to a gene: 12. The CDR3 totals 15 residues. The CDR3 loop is CASANPAGGLNEQFF. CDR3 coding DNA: TGCGCCAGCGCCAATCCGGCGGGGGGCCTCAATGAGCAGTTCTTC.

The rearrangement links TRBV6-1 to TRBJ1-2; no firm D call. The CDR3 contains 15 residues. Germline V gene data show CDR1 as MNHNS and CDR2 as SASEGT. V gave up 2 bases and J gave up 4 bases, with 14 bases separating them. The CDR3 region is CASSETLGGFYGYTF. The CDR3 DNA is TGTGCCAGCAGTGAAACCCTCGGAGGTTTCTATGGCTACACCTTC.

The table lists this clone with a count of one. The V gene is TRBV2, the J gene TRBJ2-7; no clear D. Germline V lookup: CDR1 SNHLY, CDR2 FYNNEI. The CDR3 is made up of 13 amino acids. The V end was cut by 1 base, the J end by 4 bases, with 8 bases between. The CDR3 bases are TGTGCCAGCAGTGAAGGGGCTAAGTACGAGCAGTACTTC. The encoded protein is CASSEGAKYEQYF. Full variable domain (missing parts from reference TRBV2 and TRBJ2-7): EPEVTQTPSHQVTQMGQEVILRCVPISNHLYFYWYRQILGQKVEFLVSFYNNEISEKSEIFDDQFSVERPDGSNFTLKIRSTKLEDSAMYFCASSEGAKYEQYFGPGTRLTVT.

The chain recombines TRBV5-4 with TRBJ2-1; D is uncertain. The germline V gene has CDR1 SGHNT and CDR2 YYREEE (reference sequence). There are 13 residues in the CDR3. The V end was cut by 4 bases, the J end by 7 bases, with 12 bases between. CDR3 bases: TGTGCCAGCAGCCTCAGGTCCGGGAATGAGCAGTTCTTC. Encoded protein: CASSLRSGNEQFF.

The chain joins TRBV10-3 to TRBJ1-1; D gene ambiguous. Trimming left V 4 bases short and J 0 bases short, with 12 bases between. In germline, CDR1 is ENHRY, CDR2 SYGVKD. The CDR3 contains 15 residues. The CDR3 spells CAISGGLGMNTEAFF. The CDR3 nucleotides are TGTGCCATCAGTGGAGGCCTGGGCATGAACACTGAAGCTTTCTTT.

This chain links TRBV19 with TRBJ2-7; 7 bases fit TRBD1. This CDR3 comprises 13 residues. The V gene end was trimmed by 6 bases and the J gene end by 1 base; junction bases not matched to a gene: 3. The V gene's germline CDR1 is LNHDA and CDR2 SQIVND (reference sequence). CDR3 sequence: CASRRDSSYEQYF. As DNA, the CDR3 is TGTGCCAGTAGACGGGACAGTTCCTACGAGCAGTACTTC.